The clone carrying this TCR beta chain was recorded only once. The sample originates from a study of shared clonotypes between healthy human individuals. The authors ran the assay at deep level. Loaded into unsorted PBMC replicate PCRs was 250 to 350 ng DNA, 25,000 to 30,000 T cell genomes. Ten immunoSEQ deep assay plates were used to sequence the DNA of unsorted PBMCs. Generated by immunoSEQ multiplex PCR, the TCRdb table keeps only in-frame clones and is missing some. The sample has roughly 510,000 clones, 75% to 80% seen once. Unsorted samples used 85 million to 90 million PBMCs for genomic DNA. Sample: PBMCs. This TCR was sampled from a woman aged 40 to 49 in good health. Some clones in this sample may be carry-over from other donors' samples.

The CDR3 bases are TGTGCCTGGAGTAAGTTAGGGGGCAACTATGGCTACACCTTC. Translation: CAWSKLGGNYGYTF. The rearrangement uses TRBV30 and TRBJ1-2; the match to TRBD1 covers 7 bases. With V trimmed by 2 bases and J by 2 bases, 5 bases remained unmatched. The CDR3 totals 14 residues. CDR1 and CDR2 (germline): GTSNPN, SVGIG (reference sequence).